Listed here are 28 T cell receptor beta chains from one sample, sequenced in a study of blood T cell repertoires in COVID-19. Profiling relied on immunoSEQ multiplex PCR, and the TCRdb table lists in-frame clones only, not all of them. The data show about 100,000 clones, 80% to 90% seen once. The sequenced sample was peripheral blood. Receptor source: an elderly man with acute or convalescent COVID-19.

The gene calls are TRBV29-1 and TRBJ1-1; 8 bases are shared with TRBD1. The germline gives CDR1 SQVTM, CDR2 ANQGSEA. V lost 7 bases and J lost 1; bases outside the gene matches: 5. This CDR3 spans 13 amino acids. The chain's CDR3 is CSAQTGENTEAFF. The CDR3 region has the DNA TGCAGCGCCCAGACAGGGGAGAACACTGAAGCTTTCTTT.

J is TRBJ2-1 and V is TRBV5-1; 12 nucleotides agree with TRBD2. This CDR3 comprises 15 residues. Germline lookup yields CDR1 SGHRS and CDR2 YFSETQ. Unmatched junction bases numbered 8, after V lost 5 bases and J lost 8 bases. This CDR3 reads CASRGGLAGSDEQFF. The CDR3 coding sequence is TGCGCCAGCAGGGGAGGACTAGCGGGATCGGATGAGCAGTTCTTC.

This clone appeared a single time. This chain connects TRBV6-5 to TRBJ1-4, with D unclear. The V end lost 6 bases, the J end lost 12 bases, and 11 bases lay between the germline ends. There are 11 residues in the CDR3. The germline V gene has CDR1 MNHEY and CDR2 SVGAGI. The CDR3 loop reads CASSLGRELFF. DNA of the CDR3: TGTGCCAGCAGCTTAGGGAGGGAACTGTTTTTT.

The chain combines TRBV12-3 or TRBV12-4 with TRBJ2-3; 7 bases line up with TRBD2. The V and J ends lost 5 bases and 14 bases, in that order; junction bases with no gene match: 7. This CDR3 contains 11 residues. Written as DNA, the CDR3 is TGTGCCAGCAGTCTCGGACTAGTCGCGTATTTT. It translates to CASSLGLVAYF.

The chain recombines TRBV24-1 with TRBJ2-1; D gene ambiguous. This CDR3 has 14 residues. With 4 bases removed from V and 6 bases from J, the gap between germline ends came to 12 bases. Germline CDR1 is KGHDR and CDR2 is SFDVKD. In DNA form, the CDR3 reads TGTGCCACCAGTGAGTCCTATAGAATCAATGAGCAGTTCTTC. It is translated as CATSESYRINEQFF.

The J gene is TRBJ2-7, the V gene TRBV29-1, with 12 nucleotides matching TRBD2. The CDR3 runs 13 residues. With V trimmed by 5 bases and J by 4 bases, 3 bases remained unmatched. The V gene's germline CDR1 is SQVTM and CDR2 ANQGSEA. CDR3 bases: TGCAGCGTTTCTAGCGGGGGGGTTTACGAGCAGTACTTC. This codes for CSVSSGGVYEQYF.

About this clone itself: A read error may account for a junction end that differs from germline. This specimen includes other DNA sequences encoding the same CDR3. The chain has TRBV28 and TRBJ2-7; TRBD1 might be the D (5 bases). This CDR3 comprises 14 residues. In germline, CDR1 is MDHEN, CDR2 SYDVKM. CDR3 region: CASSLMRQSYEQYF. The CDR3 DNA reads as TGTGCCAGTAGTTTGATGAGACAGTCCTACGAGCAGTACTTC.

The gene calls are TRBV4-3 and TRBJ1-6; D uncertain. Germline V gene lookup returns CDR1 LGHNA and CDR2 YSLEER. Trimming cost V 0 bases and J 7 bases, with 4 bases left between them. This CDR3 contains 13 residues. CDR3 protein: CASSQEANSPLHF. The CDR3 DNA reads as TGCGCCAGCAGCCAAGAAGCCAATTCACCCCTCCACTTT.

The rearrangement joins TRBV28 to TRBJ2-7; no firm D call. Trimming pared 5 bases from V and 2 bases from J, leaving 16 bases between. The CDR3 is made up of 15 amino acids. Germline CDR1 and CDR2: MDHEN and SYDVKM. Here the CDR3 reads CASSPRLKVPYEQYF. The CDR3 nucleotides read TGTGCCAGCAGTCCGCGACTGAAAGTACCCTACGAGCAGTACTTC.

V gene TRBV19 combines with J gene TRBJ2-5, with 7 positions matching TRBD2. The CDR3 is 15 amino acids. Trimming cost V 3 bases and J 2 bases; bases outside gene matches: 6. Germline values: CDR1 LNHDA, CDR2 SQIVND (reference sequence). The CDR3 DNA sequence: TGTGCCAGTAGTATCTCCGGGGGAGGGCAAGAGACCCAGTACTTC. Its translation: CASSISGGGQETQYF.

The chain links TRBV7-2 to TRBJ1-6; perhaps TRBD1 as D (5 bases). CDR3 length: 15 amino acids. Trimming took off 1 base at V and 8 bases at J, with 12 bases between the two ends. From germline, CDR1 is SGHTA and CDR2 FQGNSA. The CDR3 nucleotides read TGTGCCAGCAGCTTAGAAGCAGGGAGGCATTCACCCCTCCACTTT. This gives the protein CASSLEAGRHSPLHF.

CDR3 coding DNA: TGCGCCAGCAGCTTAAGCAGGGGGATCCATGAGCAGTTCTTC. The encoded protein is CASSLSRGIHEQFF. The chain employs TRBV5-1 and TRBJ2-1; 7 bases agree with TRBD1. The junction had 7 bases not matched to a gene; V was cut back by 2 bases and J by 8 bases. Germline CDR1 reads SGHRS; CDR2 reads YFSETQ. This CDR3 spans 14 amino acids.

CDR3 in amino acids: CASSTTGQGEQYF. The DNA of the CDR3 is TGTGCCAGCAGCACTACAGGCCAGGGTGAGCAGTACTTC. This rearrangement joins TRBV11-2 to TRBJ2-7; possible D gene TRBD1, 5 bases. CDR3 length: 13 amino acids. V was cut by 5 bases and J by 7 bases, with 15 bases left in between. CDR1 is SGHAT, CDR2 FQNNGV, per germline.

V gene TRBV18 combines with J gene TRBJ2-3; D may be TRBD1 (5 bases). The V end was cut by 2 bases, the J end by 1 base, with 10 bases between. The CDR3 is 15 residues long. The germline CDR1 and CDR2 sequences are KGHSH and LQKENI. In nucleotides, the CDR3 is TGTGCCAGCTCACCAAAAAGGGGCGGCACAGATACGCAGTATTTT. Translated, it gives CASSPKRGGTDTQYF.

This chain links TRBV9 with TRBJ2-7, with D possibly being TRBD2 (6 bases). Germline values: CDR1 SGDLS, CDR2 YYNGEE. The CDR3 has 16 amino acids. V shed 0 bases and J shed 1 base, with 14 bases lying between them. The CDR3 bases are TGTGCCAGCAGCGTAGGAAGCGGGCTTTATTCCTACGAGCAGTACTTC. This codes for CASSVGSGLYSYEQYF.

This chain links TRBV6-5 with TRBJ1-2; possible D gene TRBD1, 6 bases. Trimming removed 5 bases from V and 6 bases from J, with 13 bases in between. This CDR3 region has 13 residues. From germline, CDR1 is MNHEY and CDR2 SVGAGI. CDR3 in amino acids: CASSRLQGDGYTF. The CDR3 nucleotides read TGTGCCAGCAGTCGCCTACAGGGCGATGGCTACACCTTC.

This chain links TRBV4-3 with TRBJ2-1; 14 bases map to TRBD2. CDR1 is LGHNA and CDR2 is YSLEER in the germline V gene. This CDR3 is built from 17 residues. V dropped 0 bases and J dropped 9; count of bases not matched to a gene: 7. CDR3 protein: CASSQDPGLAGDREQFF. The CDR3 DNA follows: TGCGCCAGCAGCCAAGATCCGGGACTAGCGGGAGACCGTGAGCAGTTCTTC.

J is TRBJ2-2 and V is TRBV19; D unclear. The CDR3 loop spans 13 amino acids. V lost 5 bases and J 2 bases, leaving 6 bases between the germline ends. Germline lookup yields CDR1 LNHDA and CDR2 SQIVND (reference sequence). The CDR3 region is CASSAENTGELFF. The CDR3, as DNA: TGTGCCAGTAGTGCAGAAAACACCGGGGAGCTGTTTTTT. Together with reference TRBV19 and TRBJ2-2, the CDR3 gives the full variable domain: DGGITQSPKYLFRKEGQNVTLSCEQNLNHDAMYWYRQDPGQGLRLIYYSQIVNDFQKGDIAEGYSVSREKKESFPLTVTSAQKNPTAFYLCASSAENTGELFFGEGSRLTVL.

V and J are TRBV28 and TRBJ1-4; D gene uncertain. The CDR3 totals 14 residues. V lost 2 bases, J lost 3 bases, and 7 bases lay in between. Germline V gene lookup returns CDR1 MDHEN and CDR2 SYDVKM. CDR3 DNA: TGTGCCAGCAGTTTAGCAGGCTCTAATGAAAAACTGTTTTTT. Translation gives CASSLAGSNEKLFF. Complete variable domain (other parts from reference TRBV28 and TRBJ1-4): DVKVTQSSRYLVKRTGEKVFLECVQDMDHENMFWYRQDPGLGLRLIYFSYDVKMKEKGDIPEGYSVSREKKERFSLILESASTNQTSMYLCASSLAGSNEKLFFGSGTQLSVL.

This clone was found once. The V call is TRBV7-9, the J call TRBJ1-6; D is unclear. Per the germline V gene, CDR1 is SEHNR and CDR2 is FQNEAQ (reference sequence). V lost 1 base, J lost 11 bases, and 15 bases lay in between. This CDR3 spans 15 amino acids. The CDR3 DNA sequence: TGTGCCAGCAGCTTAGTGGGAGAACTAGGTACACCCCTCCACTTT. Protein: CASSLVGELGTPLHF.

V gene TRBV7-3 combines with J gene TRBJ2-1, with no clear D. CDR3 length equals 15 residues. V lost 0 bases to trimming and J lost 8 bases, with 14 bases between them. CDR1 and CDR2 (germline): SGHTA, FQGTGA. CDR3 bases: TGTGCCAGCAGCTTAACTGTGGGCACCTGGGATGAGCAGTTCTTC. Its translation is CASSLTVGTWDEQFF.

The chain uses TRBV7-2 and TRBJ1-2; perhaps TRBD1 as D (5 bases). Trimming pared 5 bases from V and 4 bases from J, leaving 14 bases between. This CDR3 has 14 residues. The germline V gene has CDR1 SGHTA and CDR2 FQGNSA. The CDR3 loop is CASSPGLQTYGYTF. For the CDR3, the DNA is TGTGCCAGCAGCCCGGGACTTCAGACCTATGGCTACACCTTC.

The chain links TRBV10-3 to TRBJ2-3, with D possibly TRBD2 on 5 matching bases. The germline gives CDR1 ENHRY, CDR2 SYGVKD. This CDR3 is built from 11 residues. V lost 11 bases to trimming and J lost 4 bases, with 10 bases between them. CDR3 loop: CAARRADTQYF. The CDR3 nucleotides are TGTGCCGCGCGGCGGGCAGATACGCAGTATTTT.

The CDR3 DNA follows: TGCAGCGTTGATACTAGCGGGGGCGGGGAGCTGTTTTTT. Its translation: CSVDTSGGGELFF. The chain uses TRBV29-1 and TRBJ2-2; 11 bases map to TRBD2. Germline V gives CDR1 SQVTM, CDR2 ANQGSEA. The CDR3 contains 13 residues. With V trimmed by 3 bases and J by 7 bases, 1 base remained unmatched.

CDR3 sequence (DNA): TGTGCCAGCAGCTTGGAACTTTCCGTTAATTCACCCCTCCACTTT. This sequence encodes CASSLELSVNSPLHF. The V gene is TRBV5-6, the J gene TRBJ1-6; the D is unclear. The CDR3 has 15 residues. Between the trimmed V and J ends, which lost 0 bases and 6 bases, there was a span of 10 bases. Per the germline V gene, CDR1 is SGHDT and CDR2 is YYEEEE. The full variable domain, with the rest looked up from reference TRBV5-6 and TRBJ1-6, is DAGVTQSPTHLIKTRGQQVTLRCSPKSGHDTVSWYQQALGQGPQFIFQYYEEEERQRGNFPDRFSGHQFPNYSSELNVNALLLGDSALYLCASSLELSVNSPLHFGNGTRLTVT.

The rearrangement joins TRBV5-1 to TRBJ2-1, with D uncertain. CDR3 size: 12 residues. The germline V gene has CDR1 SGHRS and CDR2 YFSETQ. V was clipped by 0 bases and J by 12 bases, with 10 bases between them. The CDR3 bases are TGCGCCAGCAGCTTGGTAGGTACAGCGCAGTTCTTC. Amino acids: CASSLVGTAQFF.

J is TRBJ2-2 and V is TRBV5-1; 7 nucleotides match TRBD2. Germline V gene sequence: CDR1 SGHRS, CDR2 YFSETQ. V lost 5 bases and J lost 1; bases outside the gene matches: 5. The CDR3 sequence is 15 residues long. The CDR3 spells CASSSAGENTGELFF. CDR3 nucleotides: TGCGCCAGCAGTAGTGCGGGAGAGAACACCGGGGAGCTGTTTTTT.

The chain links TRBV5-6 to TRBJ2-1; 10 bases are a match to TRBD1. The CDR3 runs 15 residues. V lost 5 bases, J lost 4 bases, and 6 bases stayed unmatched. CDR1 is SGHDT, CDR2 YYEEEE, per germline. As DNA, the CDR3 is TGTGCCAGCAGTCCGGACAGGGGGGCTTACAATGAGCAGTTCTTC. Translation gives CASSPDRGAYNEQFF.